The T cell receptor (beta chain) described here comes from a study of sequential checkpoint blockade in melanoma. Turning to the study itself: Patients were randomized 1:1 to nivolumab-then-ipilimumab or ipilimumab-then-nivolumab first-line. Both treatment sequences were followed by maintenance nivolumab.

Indicated treatment: randomized to nivolumab then ipilimumab (arm A) or the reverse (arm B). Some clones are missing from TCRdb's copy, which holds only in-frame ones; the method was immunoSEQ multiplex PCR. This sample has 15,000 to 20,000 clones, with 70% to 85% found just once. In germline, CDR1 is MNHNS, CDR2 SASEGT. The CDR3 loop spans 15 amino acids. V lost 2 bases, J lost 2 bases, and 6 bases stayed unmatched. The rearrangement uses TRBV6-1 and TRBJ2-7, with TRBD1 matching 7 bases. The TCR was taken from a human donor with melanoma. Sequences were derived from CD8+ T cells sorted from blood (inferred from file names), sampled from a patient given nivolumab and ipilimumab in sequence. This CDR3 reads CASSELGTETYEQYF. The CDR3 coding sequence is TGTGCCAGCAGTGAACTTGGGACAGAAACCTACGAGCAGTACTTC.